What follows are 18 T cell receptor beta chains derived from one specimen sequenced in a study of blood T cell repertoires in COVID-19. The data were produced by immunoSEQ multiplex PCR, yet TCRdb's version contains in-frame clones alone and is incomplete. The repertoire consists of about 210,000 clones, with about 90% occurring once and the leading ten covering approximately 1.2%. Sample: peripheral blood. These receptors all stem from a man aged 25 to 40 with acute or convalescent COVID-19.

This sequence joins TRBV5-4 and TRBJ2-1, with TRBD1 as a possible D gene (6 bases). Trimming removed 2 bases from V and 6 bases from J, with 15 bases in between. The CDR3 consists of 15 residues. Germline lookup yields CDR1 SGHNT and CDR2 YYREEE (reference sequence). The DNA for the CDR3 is TGTGCCAGCAGCTTACCGGGACAAAGTATCAATGAGCAGTTCTTC. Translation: CASSLPGQSINEQFF.

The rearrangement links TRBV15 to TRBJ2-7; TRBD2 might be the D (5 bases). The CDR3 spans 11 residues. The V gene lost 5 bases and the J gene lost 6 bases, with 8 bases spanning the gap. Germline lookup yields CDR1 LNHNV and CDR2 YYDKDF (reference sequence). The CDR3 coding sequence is TGTGCCACCAGCCGGGGAATCGAGCAGTACTTC. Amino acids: CATSRGIEQYF.

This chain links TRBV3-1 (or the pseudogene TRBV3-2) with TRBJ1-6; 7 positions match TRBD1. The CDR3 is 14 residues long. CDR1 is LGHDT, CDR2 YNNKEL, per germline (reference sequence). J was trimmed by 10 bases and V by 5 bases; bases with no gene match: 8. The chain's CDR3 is CASSAGTVGSPLHF. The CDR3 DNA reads TGTGCCAGCAGCGCCGGGACAGTGGGGTCACCCCTCCACTTT.

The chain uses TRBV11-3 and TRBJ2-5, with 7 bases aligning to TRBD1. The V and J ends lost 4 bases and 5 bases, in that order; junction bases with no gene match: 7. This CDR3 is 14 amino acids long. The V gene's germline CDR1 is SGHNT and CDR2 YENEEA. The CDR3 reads CASSSRQGKETQYF. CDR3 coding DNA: TGTGCCAGCAGCTCACGACAGGGAAAGGAGACCCAGTACTTC.

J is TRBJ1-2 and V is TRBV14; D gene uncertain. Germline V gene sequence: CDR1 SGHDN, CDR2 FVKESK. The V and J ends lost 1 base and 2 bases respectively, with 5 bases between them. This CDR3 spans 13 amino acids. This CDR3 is CASSQGHNYGYTF. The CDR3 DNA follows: TGTGCCAGCAGCCAAGGACACAACTATGGCTACACCTTC. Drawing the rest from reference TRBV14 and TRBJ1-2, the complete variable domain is EAGVTQFPSHSVIEKGQTVTLRCDPISGHDNLYWYRRVMGKEIKFLLHFVKESKQDESGMPNNRFLAERTGGTYSTLKVQPAELEDSGVYFCASSQGHNYGYTFGSGTRLTVV.

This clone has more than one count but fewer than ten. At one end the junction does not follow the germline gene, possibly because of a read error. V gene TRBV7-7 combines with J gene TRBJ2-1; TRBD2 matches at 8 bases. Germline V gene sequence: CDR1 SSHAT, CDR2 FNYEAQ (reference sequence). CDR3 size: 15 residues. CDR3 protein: CASSLAGTDYNEQFF. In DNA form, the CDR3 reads TGTGCTAGCAGCTTAGCGGGGACTGACTACAATGAGCAGTTCTTC.

Here the CDR3 reads CAWSPENYGYTF. In DNA form, the CDR3 reads TGTGCCTGGAGTCCGGAGAACTATGGCTACACCTTC. The chain has TRBV30 and TRBJ1-2; D is uncertain. This CDR3 has 12 residues. V lost 2 bases, J lost 2 bases, and 6 bases lay in between. Germline CDR1 and CDR2: GTSNPN and SVGIG (reference sequence).

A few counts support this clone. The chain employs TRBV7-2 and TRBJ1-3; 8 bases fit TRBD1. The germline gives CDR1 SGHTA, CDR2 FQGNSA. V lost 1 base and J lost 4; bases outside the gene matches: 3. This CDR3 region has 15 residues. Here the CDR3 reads CASSLGQGAGNTIYF. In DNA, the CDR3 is TGTGCCAGCAGCTTAGGTCAGGGGGCGGGAAACACCATATATTTT. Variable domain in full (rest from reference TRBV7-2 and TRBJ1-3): GAGVSQSPSNKVTEKGKDVELRCDPISGHTALYWYRQSLGQGLEFLIYFQGNSAPDKSGLPSDRFSAERTGGSVSTLTIQRTQQEDSAVYLCASSLGQGAGNTIYFGEGSWLTVV.

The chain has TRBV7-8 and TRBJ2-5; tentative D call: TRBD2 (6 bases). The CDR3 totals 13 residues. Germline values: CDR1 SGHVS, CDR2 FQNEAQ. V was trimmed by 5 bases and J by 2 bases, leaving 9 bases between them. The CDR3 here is CASSQSGQETQYF. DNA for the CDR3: TGTGCCAGCAGCCAAAGCGGGCAAGAGACCCAGTACTTC.

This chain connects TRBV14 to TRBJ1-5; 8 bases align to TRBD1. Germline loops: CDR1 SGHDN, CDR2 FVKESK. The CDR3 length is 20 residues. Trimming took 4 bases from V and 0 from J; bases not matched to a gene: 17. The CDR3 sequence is CASSPPPAGQGAYSNQPQHF. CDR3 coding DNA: TGTGCCAGCAGCCCCCCCCCAGCAGGACAGGGTGCATATAGCAATCAGCCCCAGCATTTT.

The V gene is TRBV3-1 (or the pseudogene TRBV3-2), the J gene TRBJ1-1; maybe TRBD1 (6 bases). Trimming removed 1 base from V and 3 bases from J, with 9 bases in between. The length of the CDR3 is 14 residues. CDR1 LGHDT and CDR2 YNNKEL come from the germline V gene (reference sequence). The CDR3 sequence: CASSQGTEYTEAFF. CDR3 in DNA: TGTGCCAGCAGCCAAGGGACAGAGTACACTGAAGCTTTCTTT.

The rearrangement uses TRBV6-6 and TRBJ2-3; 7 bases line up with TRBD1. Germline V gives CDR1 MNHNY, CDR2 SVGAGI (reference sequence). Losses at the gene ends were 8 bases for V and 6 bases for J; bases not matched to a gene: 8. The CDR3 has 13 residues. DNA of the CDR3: TGTGCCAGCGGTCGACAGGGCCCCGATACGCAGTATTTT. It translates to CASGRQGPDTQYF.

The CDR3 DNA follows: TGTGCCAGCAGTCCCACCGGGACTAAGGAGCAGTTCTTC. Protein product: CASSPTGTKEQFF. V usage is TRBV12-3 or TRBV12-4 and J usage is TRBJ2-1; 7 bases match TRBD2. The ends lost 5 bases at V and 10 bases at J; junction bases unmatched: 8. The CDR3 runs 13 residues.

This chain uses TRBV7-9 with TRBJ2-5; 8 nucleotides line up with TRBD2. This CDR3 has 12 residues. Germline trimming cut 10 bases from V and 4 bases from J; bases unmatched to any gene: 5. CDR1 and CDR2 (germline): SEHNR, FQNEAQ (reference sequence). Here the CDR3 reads CATGGGSETQYF. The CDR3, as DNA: TGTGCCACCGGGGGGGGCTCAGAGACCCAGTACTTC.

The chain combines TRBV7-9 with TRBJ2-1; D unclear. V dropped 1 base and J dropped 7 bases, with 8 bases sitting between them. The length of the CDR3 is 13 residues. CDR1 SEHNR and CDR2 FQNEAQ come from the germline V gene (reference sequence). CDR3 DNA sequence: TGTGCCAGCAGCTTAGATGTCCGGAATGAGCAGTTCTTC. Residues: CASSLDVRNEQFF.

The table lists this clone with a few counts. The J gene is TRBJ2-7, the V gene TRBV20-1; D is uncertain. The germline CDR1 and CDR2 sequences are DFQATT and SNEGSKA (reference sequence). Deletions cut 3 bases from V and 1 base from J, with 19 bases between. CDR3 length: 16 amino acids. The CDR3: CSASGSRQALSYEQYF. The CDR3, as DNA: TGCAGTGCTAGTGGAAGTCGGCAGGCGCTTTCCTACGAGCAGTACTTC.

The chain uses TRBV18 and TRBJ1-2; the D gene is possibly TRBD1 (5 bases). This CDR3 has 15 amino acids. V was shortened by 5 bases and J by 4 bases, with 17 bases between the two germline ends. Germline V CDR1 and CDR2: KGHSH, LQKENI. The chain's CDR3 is CASSSDSQASYGYTF. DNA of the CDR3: TGTGCCAGCTCAAGCGACAGTCAGGCCTCCTATGGCTACACCTTC.

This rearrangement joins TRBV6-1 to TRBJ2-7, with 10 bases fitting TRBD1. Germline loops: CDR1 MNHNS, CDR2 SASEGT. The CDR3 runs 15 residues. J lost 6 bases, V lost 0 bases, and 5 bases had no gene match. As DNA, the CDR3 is TGTGCCAGCAGTGAAGCGGACAGGGGGTATGGCGAGCAGTACTTC. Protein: CASSEADRGYGEQYF.